In its sample, the clone carrying this T cell receptor (beta chain) was seen once. Its antigen is not known. This CDR3 spans 15 amino acids. Per the germline V gene, CDR1 is SGHKS and CDR2 is YYEKEE (reference sequence). Trimming at V came to 0 bases and at J to 1 base, leaving 1 base not matched to a gene. TCRdb's copy holds only in-frame clones and misses some; the assay was immunoSEQ multiplex PCR. The sample shows about 94,000 clones, about nine tenths of them seen only once. The sample comes from a study of a mutant IDH1 vaccine in newly diagnosed glioma. As to time point: week 47, end of study. Topical imiquimod was applied with each vaccine dose, which held 300 ug of mutant IDH1 20-mer peptide.

The source material was PBMCs, sampled from a glioma patient whose treatment included an IDH1 peptide vaccine. The receptor's source is a woman aged 50 to 60 with glioma. This rearrangement joins TRBV5-5 to TRBJ2-1; 7 nucleotides match TRBD2. CDR3 residues: CASSLDGGSYNEQFF. CDR3 in DNA: TGTGCCAGCAGCTTGGACGGGGGGTCCTACAATGAGCAGTTCTTC.